Ten or more counts support the clone carrying this TCR beta chain. The entry originates in a study of T cells in Graves' hyperthyroidism and ophthalmopathy. Cells are PBMCs isolated from 10 ml of fresh blood. CDR3 length: 16 residues. V was trimmed by 4 bases and J by 4 bases, leaving 19 bases between them. Germline CDR1 reads LNHDA; CDR2 reads SQIVND (reference sequence). RNA transcripts provided the source from which TCR beta CDR3 regions were amplified. First-round RT-PCR of the TCR CDR3 relied on the HTBI primer set. TCRdb re-derived calls from the multiplex PCR reads in MiXCR, one entry per CDR3 protein. The repertoire holds roughly 240,000 distinct CDR3 sequences, almost 25% seen once, with around 32% in the top ten.

The sample comprised blood. This TCR came from a woman aged 40 to 50 with Graves' ophthalmopathy. The chain combines TRBV19 with TRBJ1-1, with D tentatively TRBD1 (6 bases). In DNA, the CDR3 is TGTGCCAGTAGTAACGCCCCTACCGGGGGGCTCACTGAAGCTTTCTTT. As protein: CASSNAPTGGLTEAFF. The full variable domain, in which reference TRBV19 and TRBJ1-1 provide the parts outside the CDR3, is DGGITQSPKYLFRKEGQNVTLSCEQNLNHDAMYWYRQDPGQGLRLIYYSQIVNDFQKGDIAEGYSVSREKKESFPLTVTSAQKNPTAFYLCASSNAPTGGLTEAFFGQGTRLTVV.